These 18 T cell receptor beta chains share one sample of origin, sequenced in a study of PD-1 blockade in classical Hodgkin lymphoma (TCRdb year 2020). The sample's time point label, in plain terms: cycle 4 day 1 (C4D1), after more than five weeks of nivolumab. Relapse after autologous stem cell transplantation had occurred in all trial patients, and cohorts A, B and C were distinguished by prior brentuximab vedotin exposure. Using a Miltenyi CD8+ T cell isolation kit, CD8+ T cells were purified from thawed PBMCs through magnetic negative selection. Library preparation was by the immunoSEQ multiplex PCR assay. Sourced from immuneACCESS, this table was stored by TCRdb with only in-frame sequences that have V and J called. A share of the clones is absent; for the studies checked, an unresolved V gene accounts for under half, and the remainder has no known explanation. The sample yields about 20,000 clones; around four fifths were counted once. The top ten clones comprise around 7.3% of the sample.

Sequenced here: CD8+ T cells from blood, sampled before the fourth cycle of nivolumab. The receptors come from a human donor with classical Hodgkin lymphoma.

The chain is built from TRBV19 and TRBJ1-2, with TRBD1 identical over 7 bases. The CDR3 is 17 residues long. CDR1 LNHDA and CDR2 SQIVND come from the germline V gene (reference sequence). Trimming removed 2 bases from V and 7 bases from J; junction bases left unmatched: 16. In DNA, the CDR3 is TGTGCCAGTAGTATAAATGGAGGAAAGGGGGCAGATGGTGGCTACACCTTC. Translation gives CASSINGGKGADGGYTF.

The J gene is TRBJ1-1, the V gene TRBV5-1; 9 bases agree with TRBD1. There are 16 residues in the CDR3. Germline lookup yields CDR1 SGHRS and CDR2 YFSETQ. V trimming: 3 bases; J trimming: 6 bases; junction bases outside the gene matches: 12. The CDR3 region is CASSSMPPGQGSEAFF. In nucleotides, the CDR3 is TGCGCCAGCAGCTCCATGCCTCCGGGACAGGGATCTGAAGCTTTCTTT.

This chain joins TRBV7-9 and TRBJ1-1; 7 bases align to TRBD1. The CDR3 runs 16 residues. Losses at the gene ends were 5 bases for V and 0 bases for J; bases not matched to a gene: 9. The germline V gene encodes CDR1 SEHNR and CDR2 FQNEAQ (reference sequence). The CDR3 region is CASSAGTDNLNTEAFF. In DNA, the CDR3 is TGTGCCAGCAGCGCCGGGACAGATAATCTGAACACTGAAGCTTTCTTT.

The V and J genes are TRBV6-5 and TRBJ1-2; D uncertain. Trimming took off 0 bases at V and 3 bases at J, with 8 bases between the two ends. The CDR3 runs 14 residues. Looked up from germline, CDR1 is MNHEY and CDR2 is SVGAGI. This CDR3 is CASSYSRRYYGYTF. DNA for the CDR3: TGTGCCAGCAGTTACTCACGGAGATACTATGGCTACACCTTC.

The chain joins TRBV15 to TRBJ1-5, with 7 bases lining up with TRBD1. The V gene end was trimmed by 3 bases and the J gene end by 2 bases; junction bases not matched to a gene: 7. Germline V CDR1 and CDR2: LNHNV, YYDKDF (reference sequence). The CDR3 consists of 16 residues. CDR3 residues: CATSSEGAFGNQPQHF. The CDR3 DNA reads as TGTGCCACCAGCAGCGAGGGGGCGTTCGGCAATCAGCCCCAGCATTTT. Full variable domain (rest looked up from reference TRBV15 and TRBJ1-5): DAMVIQNPRYQVTQFGKPVTLSCSQTLNHNVMYWYQQKSSQAPKLLFHYYDKDFNNEADTPDNFQSRRPNTSFCFLDIRSPGLGDTAMYLCATSSEGAFGNQPQHFGDGTRLSIL.

The chain employs TRBV9 and TRBJ1-1, with 9 bases fitting TRBD1. J gave up 1 base and V 3 bases, and 1 base lay outside the gene matches. From germline, CDR1 is SGDLS and CDR2 YYNGEE. The CDR3 length is 14 residues. CDR3 bases: TGTGCCAGCAGCGAGGGACAGGGGAACACTGAAGCTTTCTTT. This encodes CASSEGQGNTEAFF.

Written as DNA, the CDR3 is TGTGCCTGGATTGGGACTCCGAGAAACTATGGCTACACCTTC. It codes for CAWIGTPRNYGYTF. J is TRBJ1-2 and V is TRBV30; tentatively, D is TRBD1 (5 bases). The germline V and J ends were trimmed by 4 bases and 2 bases, with 14 bases remaining between them. Germline loops: CDR1 GTSNPN, CDR2 SVGIG (reference sequence). The CDR3 has 14 residues.

This rearrangement joins TRBV16 to TRBJ1-2, with 8 nucleotides matching TRBD1. Germline assignment: CDR1 KGHSY and CDR2 FQNENV. The CDR3 contains 15 residues. Losses at the gene ends were 0 bases for V and 7 bases for J; bases not matched to a gene: 7. The CDR3 loop is CASSQSRDRRSGYTF. The CDR3 DNA follows: TGTGCCAGCAGCCAATCCCGGGACAGGCGGAGTGGCTACACCTTC.

The chain joins TRBV6-5 to TRBJ2-7; 7 nucleotides match TRBD2. The CDR3 is 12 amino acids. CDR1 MNHEY and CDR2 SVGAGI come from the germline V gene. Trimming removed 8 bases from V and 3 bases from J; junction bases left unmatched: 4. The CDR3 DNA is TGTGCCAGCTTTCGGGGGGACTACGAGCAGTACTTC. It specifies CASFRGDYEQYF.

V gene TRBV11-3 combines with J gene TRBJ2-7, with TRBD2 matching over 10 bases. This CDR3 comprises 16 residues. J gave up 1 base and V 6 bases, and 9 bases lay outside the gene matches. The germline V gene has CDR1 SGHNT and CDR2 YENEEA. CDR3: CASSSGWTSGSYEQYF. In DNA, the CDR3 is TGTGCCAGCAGTTCGGGATGGACTAGCGGTTCCTACGAGCAGTACTTC.

The chain combines TRBV7-8 with TRBJ1-2; 8 nucleotides agree with TRBD1. The J segment lost 6 bases and the V segment lost 5 bases, leaving 17 bases of the junction unmatched. CDR1 SGHVS and CDR2 FQNEAQ come from the germline V gene. CDR3 size: 17 residues. CDR3 amino acids: CASSPTGQVSPKDGYTF. DNA for the CDR3: TGTGCCAGCAGCCCCACGGGACAGGTATCCCCTAAGGATGGCTACACCTTC.

The CDR3: CASSLVSSGNTIYF. The CDR3 nucleotides read TGCGCCAGCAGCTTGGTGTCCTCTGGAAACACCATATATTTT. The rearrangement uses TRBV5-1 and TRBJ1-3; the D is unclear. There are 14 residues in the CDR3. Germline V lookup: CDR1 SGHRS, CDR2 YFSETQ. V dropped 0 bases and J dropped 0 bases, with 4 bases sitting between them.

With respect to this clone: One end of the junction varies from germline; a read error may be responsible. The V call is TRBV11-2, the J call TRBJ2-3; TRBD1 might be the D (6 bases). The germline gives CDR1 SGHAT, CDR2 FQNNGV. This CDR3 has 14 residues. The DNA of the CDR3 is TGTACCAGCAGCTTAGTAGGGGGTACAGATACGCAGTATTTT. Its protein is CTSSLVGGTDTQYF.

The rearrangement joins TRBV6-6 to TRBJ2-5; 8 bases are a match to TRBD1. V dropped 4 bases and J dropped 5; count of bases not matched to a gene: 6. CDR3 size: 14 residues. Germline lookup yields CDR1 MNHNY and CDR2 SVGAGI (reference sequence). DNA for the CDR3: TGTGCCAGCAGTTGGCAGGGGGCTGATGAGACCCAGTACTTC. It specifies CASSWQGADETQYF.

The chain couples TRBV18 to TRBJ2-1, with 14 bases identical to TRBD2. The CDR3 is 17 residues long. Germline CDR1 KGHSH, CDR2 LQKENI. V shed 6 bases and J 5 bases; nucleotides not matched to a gene: 9. DNA for the CDR3: TGTGCCAGCTCGGGGACTAGCGGGGGCAGCAGAGACAATGAGCAGTTCTTC. Its translation is CASSGTSGGSRDNEQFF.

The rearrangement joins TRBV4-2 to TRBJ2-6, with D perhaps given as TRBD1 or TRBD2 (5 bases each). This CDR3 comprises 17 residues. The V end lost 3 bases, the J end lost 0 bases, and 12 bases lay between the germline ends. Germline lookup yields CDR1 LGHNA and CDR2 YNFKEQ. Written as DNA, the CDR3 is TGTGCCAGCAGCCAGGGAGACAGTTCCTCTGGGGCCAACGTCCTGACTTTC. This sequence encodes CASSQGDSSSGANVLTF.

The CDR3 DNA is TGTGCCAGCAGTGAATCACAGGGGGTGAACACTGAAGCTTTCTTT. It is translated as CASSESQGVNTEAFF. The chain employs TRBV6-1 and TRBJ1-1; 8 bases match TRBD1. This CDR3 region has 15 residues. Losses at the gene ends were 2 bases for V and 0 bases for J; bases not matched to a gene: 2. Per germline, CDR1 MNHNS and CDR2 SASEGT.

The V gene is TRBV7-3, the J gene TRBJ1-5, with 8 bases aligning to TRBD1. The CDR3 extends over 13 amino acids. V lost 4 bases and J lost 4; bases outside the gene matches: 0. In germline, CDR1 is SGHTA, CDR2 FQGTGA. Here the CDR3 reads CASSWTGNQPQHF. For the CDR3, the DNA is TGTGCCAGCAGCTGGACAGGGAATCAGCCCCAGCATTTT.